This T cell receptor (beta chain) was obtained from a study of blood T cell repertoires in COVID-19. Repertoires were generated with immunoSEQ multiplex PCR, while TCRdb's copy carries only in-frame clones and drops some. Found here are more than 350,000 clones, 80% to 90% of them singletons; the top ten hold more than 0.8%. Specimen: PBMCs or T cells enriched from blood (not recorded which). The receptor's source is a man aged 18 to 30 who had recovered from COVID-19.

CDR3 nucleotides: TGTGCCACCCACGTAGCCAATACAGGGGCCGAGCAGTACTTC. This sequence encodes CATHVANTGAEQYF. V is TRBV10-3 and J is TRBJ2-7, with 7 bases that match TRBD1. The length of the CDR3 is 14 residues. Germline assignment: CDR1 ENHRY and CDR2 SYGVKD. The V segment lost 10 bases and the J segment 6 bases; nucleotides outside the gene matches: 15.